A selection of T cell receptor beta chains follows, all from one sample in a study of T cells after yellow fever vaccination. TCRdb fed the 5' RACE reads into MiXCR, producing one record per CDR3 protein. Seen here are over 150,000 distinct CDR3 sequences, about 6% observed once, and the top ten hold approximately 3%. The sequencing used CD4+ T cells sorted from PBMCs, collected on the day of the first yellow fever vaccination. The receptors derive from a man aged 18-30 years who received the YFV17D yellow fever vaccine. Both conserved end residues are part of each CDR3. Fields, in order: CDR3 protein, V gene, D gene, J gene. The D gene is left open where the match is weak.

CSAAPLNTEAFF | TRBV20-1 | . | TRBJ1-1
CASSLATGGGYTF | TRBV7-9 | TRBD1 | TRBJ1-2
CASSFQLNSPLHF | TRBV7-9 | . | TRBJ1-6
CASSFVGTTGELFF | TRBV5-1 | . | TRBJ2-2
CASRGRLNSPLHF | TRBV2 | . | TRBJ1-6
CASSTIAGTDTQYF | TRBV5-1 | TRBD2 | TRBJ2-3
CASSLTGGTEAFF | TRBV7-2 | . | TRBJ1-1
CASSFDRGPAKNIQYF | TRBV7-2 | TRBD1 | TRBJ2-4
CASSQTLVYPSYNEQFF | TRBV23-1 | . | TRBJ2-1
CSTETDNYEQYF | TRBV29-1 | . | TRBJ2-7
CSAIGQNTGELFF | TRBV20-1 | . | TRBJ2-2
CASSLQGTFYNEQFF | TRBV7-2 | . | TRBJ2-1
CASSFNPQETQYF | TRBV7-9 | . | TRBJ2-5
CSVGFGGGVGETQYF | TRBV29-1 | TRBD2 | TRBJ2-5
CASSSAHGVNTEAFF | TRBV7-2 | . | TRBJ1-1
CASSPGTGFVWNTEAFF | TRBV5-1 | TRBD1 | TRBJ1-1
CASSLGNSNQPQHF | TRBV7-6 | . | TRBJ1-5
CASRLPPQRGIGELFF | TRBV28 | TRBD2 | TRBJ2-2
CASSQSRGRSQPQHF | TRBV16 | . | TRBJ1-5
CASRGTAYNSPLHF | TRBV6-1 | . | TRBJ1-6
CASSLDDNEQFF | TRBV5-1 | . | TRBJ2-1
CASSAIGGADTQYF | TRBV7-9 | TRBD2 | TRBJ2-3
CASSLEGLAGIYEQYF | TRBV5-1 | TRBD2 | TRBJ2-7
CASSLAGTGNTEAFF | TRBV5-1 | TRBD1 | TRBJ1-1
CASRPAGPEQYF | TRBV6-2/TRBV6-3 | . | TRBJ2-7
CSAETQETQYF | TRBV20-1 | . | TRBJ2-5
CASSSLQGLGTEAFF | TRBV5-1 | TRBD1 | TRBJ1-1
CSARALRGGTQETQYF | TRBV20-1 | . | TRBJ2-5
CASSLIARARGDTQYF | TRBV28 | . | TRBJ2-3
CASSRPPGQGNTEAFF | TRBV19 | TRBD1 | TRBJ1-1
CSAVGGVYLNEQFF | TRBV20-1 | TRBD2 | TRBJ2-1
CASSGSGPGLAGAAYEQYF | TRBV7-2 | TRBD2 | TRBJ2-7
CASSSGQGGGYTF | TRBV7-2 | TRBD1 | TRBJ1-2
CASRGQGTGELFF | TRBV6-1 | . | TRBJ2-2
CASSLTQERYEQYF | TRBV5-1 | . | TRBJ2-7
CASSLEGSVNSPLHF | TRBV12-3/TRBV12-4 | . | TRBJ1-6
CASSQETGQETQYF | TRBV4-2 | . | TRBJ2-5
CASSSQLLVSAEQFF | TRBV7-9 | . | TRBJ2-1
CASSFLLDNTGELFF | TRBV5-1 | . | TRBJ2-2
CASSLFGIRGGEQYF | TRBV5-4 | . | TRBJ2-7
CASRRLADTQYF | TRBV27 | TRBD2 | TRBJ2-3
CASSFSGGAPYNEQFF | TRBV6-2/TRBV6-3 | TRBD2 | TRBJ2-1
CSARDQGQGTYEQYF | TRBV20-1 | TRBD1 | TRBJ2-7
CASRYNRGQPQHF | TRBV12-3/TRBV12-4 | TRBD1 | TRBJ1-5
CASSSVAGRYNEQFF | TRBV6-1 | TRBD2 | TRBJ2-1
CASSPGTLSSYNEQFF | TRBV6-2/TRBV6-3 | . | TRBJ2-1
CACVGNTIYF | TRBV30 | . | TRBJ1-3
CASKASGGRTDTQYF | TRBV28 | TRBD2 | TRBJ2-3
CASSLGAAGQPQHF | TRBV5-5 | . | TRBJ1-5
CASWQEARAEQYF | TRBV23-1 | . | TRBJ2-7